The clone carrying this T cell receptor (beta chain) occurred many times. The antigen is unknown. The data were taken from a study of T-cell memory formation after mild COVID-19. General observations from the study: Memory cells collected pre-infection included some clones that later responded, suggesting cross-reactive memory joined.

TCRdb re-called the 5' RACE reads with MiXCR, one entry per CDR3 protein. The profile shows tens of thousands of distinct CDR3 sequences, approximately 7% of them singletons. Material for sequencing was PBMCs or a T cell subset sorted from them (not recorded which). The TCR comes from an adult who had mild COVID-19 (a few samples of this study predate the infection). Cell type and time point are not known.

The CDR3 loop reads CASMGLAGPANTGELFF. CDR3 nucleotides: TGTGCCTCGATGGGACTAGCGGGCCCCGCGAACACCGGGGAGCTGTTTTTT. This rearrangement joins TRBV30 to TRBJ2-2; 12 nucleotides line up with TRBD2. CDR3 length equals 17 residues. From germline, CDR1 is GTSNPN and CDR2 SVGIG (reference sequence). Trimming at V came to 7 bases and at J to 0 bases, leaving 9 bases not matched to a gene.